This TCR beta chain was captured in a study of T-cell reconstitution after alpha-beta-depleted transplantation in children. This CDR3 is built from 18 residues. Germline CDR1 SGHAT, CDR2 FQNNGV. V gave up 3 bases and J gave up 3 bases; unmatched junction bases: 14. Findings of the study overall: High day-60 TCRbeta diversity in some patients came from surviving recipient T cells and thymic progenitors. Expanded clones from the graft, numbering several hundred, reportedly supplied alpha-beta T cells about two months after transplant. T cells produced anew were the main source of T-cell counts and diversity one year after transplant.

This clonotype turned up a few times. The antigen remains undetermined. Unique molecular identifiers were incorporated during preparation of the TCRbeta library. TCRdb reanalysed the PCR reads using MiXCR and keeps one entry per CDR3 protein. The profile shows 200,000 to 250,000 distinct CDR3 sequences, 7% to 9% of them singletons. The TCR was taken from a male patient aged 2-15 years who had a stem cell transplant for acute myeloid leukemia, so the T cells may come from the graft donor. The starting material was PBMCs, mostly from graft donor cells, obtained 360 days after TCRalphabeta/CD19-depleted stem cell transplant. The V and J genes are TRBV11-2 and TRBJ1-2; the match to TRBD1 covers 9 bases. CDR3 loop: CASSFLGGQGVVYYGYTF. CDR3 bases: TGTGCCAGCAGCTTCCTGGGGGGACAGGGAGTGGTGTACTATGGCTACACCTTC.